This T cell receptor (beta chain) originates from a study of monozygotic twins with inflammatory bowel disease. Study findings and constraints: T cell subtypes that differed could not be told apart.

Someone took an approximately 2.6 ml blood sample from each of the donors. Worth noting for this clonotype: What it binds is not known.

Germline V CDR1 and CDR2: DFQATT, SNEGSKA (reference sequence). This CDR3 has 16 amino acids. TCRalpha and TCRbeta cDNA underwent two nested PCRs of around 15 and 10 cycles. TCRdb reanalyzed the 5' RACE reads and collapses them to one entry per CDR3 protein, without DNA. The repertoire table contains around 370,000 distinct CDR3 sequences. Material: blood. The TCR comes from a human donor with ulcerative colitis or Crohn's disease, or a healthy co-twin of an affected twin (not recorded which). V and J are TRBV20-1 and TRBJ2-7; TCRdb lists TRBD1, though no DNA is available to test this call. CDR3 in amino acids: CSATRQGAIGTYEQYF.